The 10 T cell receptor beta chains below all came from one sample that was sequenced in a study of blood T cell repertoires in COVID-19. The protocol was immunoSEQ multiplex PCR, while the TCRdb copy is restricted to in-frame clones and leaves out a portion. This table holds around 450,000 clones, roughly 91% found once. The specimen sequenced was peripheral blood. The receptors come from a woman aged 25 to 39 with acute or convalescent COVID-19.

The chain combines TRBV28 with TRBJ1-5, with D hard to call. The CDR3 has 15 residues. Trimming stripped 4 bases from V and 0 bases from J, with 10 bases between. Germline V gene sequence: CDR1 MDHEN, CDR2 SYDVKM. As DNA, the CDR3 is TGTGCCAGCAGTTCCGACACCTATAGCAATCAGCCCCAGCATTTT. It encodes CASSSDTYSNQPQHF.

CDR3 DNA: TGTGCCAGCAAACCGACGGCGGGGGGTCTTTACGAGCAGTACTTC. Translation: CASKPTAGGLYEQYF. The V gene is TRBV28, the J gene TRBJ2-7; TRBD2 matches 8 bases. The germline gives CDR1 MDHEN, CDR2 SYDVKM. V gave up 7 bases and J gave up 4 bases; unmatched junction bases: 12. This CDR3 region has 15 residues.

The CDR3 reads CAIRNGQTNSPLHF. As DNA, the CDR3 is TGTGCCATCAGGAACGGACAGACGAATTCACCCCTCCACTTT. The chain links TRBV10-3 to TRBJ1-6; TRBD1 might be the D (6 bases). The CDR3 covers 14 residues. Trimming removed 6 bases from V and 7 bases from J, with 13 bases in between. Germline V gene sequence: CDR1 ENHRY, CDR2 SYGVKD.

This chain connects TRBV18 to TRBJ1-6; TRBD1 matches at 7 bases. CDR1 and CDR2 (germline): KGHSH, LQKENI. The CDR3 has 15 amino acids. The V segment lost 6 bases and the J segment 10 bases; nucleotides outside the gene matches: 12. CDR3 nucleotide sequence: TGTGCCAGCTCGCCATCGACAGGGTCTGAATCACCCCTCCACTTT. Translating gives CASSPSTGSESPLHF.

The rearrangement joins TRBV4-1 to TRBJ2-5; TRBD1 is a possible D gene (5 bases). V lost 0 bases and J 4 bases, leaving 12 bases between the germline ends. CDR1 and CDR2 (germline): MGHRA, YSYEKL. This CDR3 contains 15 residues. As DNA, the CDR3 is TGCGCCAGCAGCCAAGAGTTTCCAGGGTCAGAGACCCAGTACTTC. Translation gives CASSQEFPGSETQYF.

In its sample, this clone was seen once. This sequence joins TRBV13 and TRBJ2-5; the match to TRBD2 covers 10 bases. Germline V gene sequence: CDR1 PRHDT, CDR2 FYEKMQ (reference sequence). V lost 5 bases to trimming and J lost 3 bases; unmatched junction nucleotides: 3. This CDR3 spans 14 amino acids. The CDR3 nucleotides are TGTGCCAGCAGCCTTCTAGCGGGGGAAGAGACCCAGTACTTC. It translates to CASSLLAGEETQYF.

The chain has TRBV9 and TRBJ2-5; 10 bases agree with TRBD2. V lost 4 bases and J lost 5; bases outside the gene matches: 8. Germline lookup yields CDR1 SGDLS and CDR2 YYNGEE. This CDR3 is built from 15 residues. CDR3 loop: CASSWSTGLAETQYF. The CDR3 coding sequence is TGTGCCAGCAGCTGGTCTACGGGACTAGCGGAGACCCAGTACTTC.

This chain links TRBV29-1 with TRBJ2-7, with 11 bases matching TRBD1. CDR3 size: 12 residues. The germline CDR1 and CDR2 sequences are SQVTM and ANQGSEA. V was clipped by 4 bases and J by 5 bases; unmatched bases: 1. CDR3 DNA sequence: TGCAGCGTTGGGGACAGGGGGAACGAGCAGTACTTC. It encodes CSVGDRGNEQYF.

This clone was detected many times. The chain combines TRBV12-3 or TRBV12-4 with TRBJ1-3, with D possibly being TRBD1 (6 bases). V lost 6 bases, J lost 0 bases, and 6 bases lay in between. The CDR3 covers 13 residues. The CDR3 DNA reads TGTGCCAGCAGACAGGGCTCTGGAAACACCATATATTTT. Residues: CASRQGSGNTIYF.

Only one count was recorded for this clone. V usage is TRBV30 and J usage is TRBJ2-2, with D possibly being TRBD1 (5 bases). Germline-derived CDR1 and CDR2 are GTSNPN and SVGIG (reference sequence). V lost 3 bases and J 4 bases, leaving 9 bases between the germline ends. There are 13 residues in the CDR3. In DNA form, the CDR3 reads TGTGCCTGGAGCTTTAGGGGCACCGGGGAGCTGTTTTTT. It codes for CAWSFRGTGELFF. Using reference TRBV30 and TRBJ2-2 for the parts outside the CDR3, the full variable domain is SQTIHQWPATLVQPVGSPLSLECTVEGTSNPNLYWYRQAAGRGLQLLFYSVGIGQISSEVPQNLSASRPQDRQFILSSKKLLLSDSGFYLCAWSFRGTGELFFGEGSRLTVL.